This is a list of T cell receptor beta chains from one sample in a study of cytomegalovirus exposure and HLA in healthy donors. TCRdb keeps only in-frame clones here, not all; method: immunoSEQ multiplex PCR. This sample's table has some 82,000 clones. Sequencing was carried out using PBMCs. These receptor sequences come from a woman aged 25 to 45 in good health and CMV-seronegative. The CDR3 runs from the conserved cysteine through the conserved F or W. Each record gives: J gene, D gene, V gene, CDR3 protein, CDR3 DNA. A D gene is named only where the DNA matches it firmly.

TRBJ1-2,-,TRBV6-1,CASIGLQGSGYTF,TGTGCCAGCATCGGGCTTCAGGGATCCGGCTACACCTTC
TRBJ2-5,TRBD1,TRBV6-1,CASSERTGWGETQYF,TGTGCCAGCAGTGAAAGGACAGGGTGGGGAGAGACCCAGTACTTC
TRBJ1-1,TRBD1,TRBV6-1,CASSDNRGGTEAFF,TGTGCCAGCAGTGACAACAGGGGGGGGACTGAAGCTTTCTTT
TRBJ1-1,TRBD1,TRBV27,CASKPGQGVTEAFF,TGTGCCAGCAAACCGGGACAGGGGGTCACTGAAGCTTTCTTT
TRBJ1-2,TRBD1,TRBV7-2,CASSLAQGARGGYTF,TGTGCCAGCAGCTTAGCGCAGGGGGCGCGTGGCGGCTACACCTTC
TRBJ1-2,-,TRBV5-1,CASSLNGGGYTF,TGCGCCAGCAGCTTGAATGGCGGCGGCTACACCTTC
TRBJ2-7,TRBD1,TRBV4-2,CASSQGQGAYEQYF,TGTGCCAGCAGCCAAGGTCAGGGGGCCTACGAGCAGTACTTC
TRBJ2-1,TRBD1,TRBV13,CASSTAGQGISYNEQFF,TGTGCCAGCAGCACGGCGGGACAGGGGATCTCCTACAATGAGCAGTTCTTC
TRBJ2-7,TRBD2,TRBV5-1,CASRVGTSGYEQYF,TGCGCCAGCAGGGTCGGGACTAGCGGCTACGAGCAGTACTTC
TRBJ1-2,-,TRBV6-1,CASRGQTPAYGYTF,TGTGCCAGCAGGGGACAAACCCCCGCCTATGGCTACACCTTC
TRBJ1-2,TRBD1,TRBV6-5,CASRDWGQGSDGYTF,TGTGCCAGCAGAGACTGGGGACAGGGGAGCGATGGCTACACCTTC
TRBJ1-2,-,TRBV5-1,CASSFSREGYGYTF,TGCGCCAGCAGCTTCAGCAGGGAGGGCTATGGCTACACCTTC
TRBJ2-5,TRBD1,TRBV30,CAWSDTDRGPGTQYF,TGTGCCTGGAGTGATACGGACAGGGGGCCAGGGACCCAGTACTTC
TRBJ2-2,TRBD1,TRBV27,CASSSTGRRTGELFF,TGTGCCAGCAGCTCGACAGGGCGACGGACCGGGGAGCTGTTTTTT
TRBJ2-3,TRBD2,TRBV5-4,CASSIIAGETDTQYF,TGTGCCAGCAGCATAATAGCGGGAGAGACAGATACGCAGTATTTT
TRBJ2-1,TRBD2,TRBV5-1,CASSTGLAGGPNPNEQFF,TGCGCCAGCAGCACCGGACTAGCGGGAGGGCCCAACCCTAATGAGCAGTTCTTC